These 25 T cell receptor beta chains share one sample of origin, sequenced in a study of T cells in Graves' hyperthyroidism and ophthalmopathy. There were TCR beta CDR3 regions amplified from RNA transcripts. In the first-round RT-PCR of the TCR CDR3, the HTBI primer set was used. TCRdb re-called the multiplex PCR reads through MiXCR, storing one row per CDR3 protein. The sample comprises some 560,000 distinct CDR3 sequences, roughly 14% of which are singletons, and around 7.8% rests with the top ten. Sequencing was done on a sample of blood. These receptors all stem from a woman younger than 45 with Graves' hyperthyroidism.

This clonotype has ten or more counts. This rearrangement joins TRBV3-1 to TRBJ2-7, with D uncertain. Germline CDR1 is LGHDT and CDR2 is YNNKEL (reference sequence). This CDR3 has 13 amino acids. V was shortened by 1 base and J by 7 bases, with 11 bases between the two germline ends. The CDR3, as DNA: TGTGCCAGCAGCCAAGGACCGTCGGCGGAGCAGTACTTC. Translating it yields CASSQGPSAEQYF.

This chain joins TRBV3-1 and TRBJ1-1; D is uncertain. Germline V gene data show CDR1 as LGHDT and CDR2 as YNNKEL (reference sequence). Trimming removed 0 bases at V and 4 bases at J, with 9 bases between. The CDR3 length is 14 residues. In nucleotides, the CDR3 is TGTGCCAGCAGCCAAGATTCGGGCCCCACTGAAGCTTTCTTT. This encodes CASSQDSGPTEAFF.

This clonotype appeared many times. The chain joins TRBV2 to TRBJ2-1; D unclear. Per the germline V gene, CDR1 is SNHLY and CDR2 is FYNNEI. This CDR3 is built from 14 residues. The V end was cut by 6 bases, the J end by 1 base, with 10 bases between. CDR3 loop: CASRDLGSYNEQFF. For the CDR3, the DNA is TGTGCCAGCAGGGACCTAGGATCCTACAATGAGCAGTTCTTC.

At least ten counts were recorded for this clonotype. V usage is TRBV2 and J usage is TRBJ1-1, with D perhaps TRBD1 (6 bases). Germline V CDR1 and CDR2: SNHLY, FYNNEI. This CDR3 spans 14 amino acids. V lost 7 bases and J lost 5, with 17 bases in between. CDR3: CASNLAGVGTEAFF. The DNA of the CDR3 is TGTGCCAGCAACCTGGCAGGGGTAGGAACTGAAGCTTTCTTT.

This clonotype was picked up many times. This chain connects TRBV14 to TRBJ2-3; D is unresolved. Germline values: CDR1 SGHDN, CDR2 FVKESK. V lost 4 bases and J 3 bases, leaving 20 bases between the germline ends. This CDR3 comprises 17 residues. CDR3: CASSLPVGPASTDTQYF. CDR3 sequence (DNA): TGTGCCAGCAGCCTACCTGTCGGCCCTGCAAGTACAGATACGCAGTATTTT. Full variable domain (outside the CDR3, taken from reference TRBV14 and TRBJ2-3): EAGVTQFPSHSVIEKGQTVTLRCDPISGHDNLYWYRRVMGKEIKFLLHFVKESKQDESGMPNNRFLAERTGGTYSTLKVQPAELEDSGVYFCASSLPVGPASTDTQYFGPGTRLTVL.

There are many counts of this clonotype. V is TRBV28 and J is TRBJ2-7, with 7 bases identical to TRBD2. The CDR3 sequence is 15 residues long. The V gene end was trimmed by 3 bases and the J gene end by 3 bases; junction bases not matched to a gene: 8. Germline CDR1 MDHEN, CDR2 SYDVKM. Here the CDR3 DNA reads TGTGCCAGCAGTTTTTGGAGGGCGGGGGACTACGAGCAGTACTTC. Translated: CASSFWRAGDYEQYF. The whole variable domain, remainder taken from reference TRBV28 and TRBJ2-7, is DVKVTQSSRYLVKRTGEKVFLECVQDMDHENMFWYRQDPGLGLRLIYFSYDVKMKEKGDIPEGYSVSREKKERFSLILESASTNQTSMYLCASSFWRAGDYEQYFGPGTRLTVT.

This chain uses TRBV20-1 with TRBJ1-5; D ambiguous. V was trimmed by 2 bases and J by 2 bases, leaving 4 bases between them. Germline lookup yields CDR1 DFQATT and CDR2 SNEGSKA (reference sequence). The CDR3 covers 12 residues. CDR3 DNA: TGCAGTGCTAGACTGGGCAATCAGCCCCAGCATTTT. Translating gives CSARLGNQPQHF.

This clonotype came up many times. The gene calls are TRBV10-3 and TRBJ2-7; 12 positions agree with TRBD2. After removal of 10 bases from V and 6 bases from J, the junction contained 10 bases not matched to a gene. Germline CDR1 ENHRY, CDR2 SYGVKD. The CDR3 is made up of 14 amino acids. In nucleotides, the CDR3 is TGTGCCACCCGGGTGACTAGCGGGAGTCGCGAGCAGTACTTC. It codes for CATRVTSGSREQYF.

This clonotype showed up just a few times. The V and J genes are TRBV4-2 and TRBJ2-7; TRBD1 is a possible D gene (6 bases). This CDR3 contains 15 residues. V shed 3 bases and J shed 3 bases, with 15 bases lying between them. CDR1 and CDR2 from the germline V gene are LGHNA and YNFKEQ. The DNA for the CDR3 is TGTGCCAGCAGCCAGGAGACAGGAGCCTTCTACGAGCAGTACTTC. It specifies CASSQETGAFYEQYF.

In this sample, this clonotype turned up many times. CDR3 residues: CASSGDLAGDEQFF. For the CDR3, the DNA is TGTGCCAGCAGCGGAGATTTAGCGGGAGATGAGCAGTTCTTC. This rearrangement joins TRBV3-1 to TRBJ2-1; TRBD2 agrees at 9 bases. Germline CDR1 reads LGHDT; CDR2 reads YNNKEL (reference sequence). This CDR3 comprises 14 residues. V dropped 5 bases and J dropped 8; count of bases not matched to a gene: 7.

V and J are TRBV4-2 and TRBJ1-2; TRBD1 might be the D (5 bases). The CDR3 loop spans 16 amino acids. Germline assignment: CDR1 LGHNA and CDR2 YNFKEQ. Trimming removed 0 bases from V and 2 bases from J, with 13 bases in between. The CDR3 nucleotides are TGTGCCAGCAGCCAAGAGGCAGGGCCCCCGAACTATGGCTACACCTTC. This sequence encodes CASSQEAGPPNYGYTF.

This clonotype was picked up many times. V usage is TRBV6-1 and J usage is TRBJ2-7, with 8 positions matching TRBD1. Germline CDR1 is MNHNS and CDR2 is SASEGT. This CDR3 contains 15 residues. Unmatched junction bases numbered 4, after V lost 0 bases and J lost 3 bases. The CDR3 DNA sequence: TGTGCCAGCAGTGAAGCGGGGACAGGCTACTACGAGCAGTACTTC. It yields the protein CASSEAGTGYYEQYF.

In this sample, this clonotype turned up many times. The V gene is TRBV7-2, the J gene TRBJ2-1; D is tentatively TRBD1 or TRBD2 (7 bases each). The V end was cut by 5 bases, the J end by 4 bases, with 15 bases between. The CDR3 is 15 residues long. Germline CDR1 reads SGHTA; CDR2 reads FQGNSA. The CDR3 loop reads CASSQRGQQYNEQFF. The CDR3 bases are TGTGCCAGCAGCCAGCGGGGACAGCAATACAATGAGCAGTTCTTC.

This clonotype appeared many times. V gene TRBV20-1 combines with J gene TRBJ1-2; D possibly corresponds to TRBD1 (5 bases). V was trimmed by 3 bases and J by 8 bases, leaving 13 bases between them. CDR1 DFQATT and CDR2 SNEGSKA come from the germline V gene (reference sequence). The CDR3 runs to 12 residues. The CDR3 region is CSASGTEEGYTF. CDR3 bases: TGCAGTGCTAGCGGGACTGAGGAGGGCTACACCTTC.

This clonotype was counted many times. This sequence joins TRBV29-1 and TRBJ2-1; maybe TRBD2 (6 bases). This CDR3 contains 14 residues. Trimming shortened V by 7 bases and J by 4 bases, and 17 bases separated the two germline ends. CDR1 is SQVTM and CDR2 is ANQGSEA in the germline V gene. The DNA for the CDR3 is TGCAGCGCCCGCCTGGGACTGAGATACAATGAGCAGTTCTTC. Translated: CSARLGLRYNEQFF.

Concerning this clonotype itself: A much larger clonotype is one base distant, so this may be a read error. The chain couples TRBV9 to TRBJ1-2; unclear D gene. V was cut by 3 bases and J by 3 bases, with 12 bases left in between. CDR3 length equals 14 residues. Germline assignment: CDR1 SGDLS and CDR2 YYNGEE. DNA of the CDR3: TGTGCCAGCAGCGCGCGTATAGCCGACTATGGCTACACCTTC. Protein: CASSARIADYGYTF.

Many counts were recorded for this clonotype. The chain joins TRBV7-3 to TRBJ2-1, with TRBD2 matching over 8 bases. V shed 6 bases and J 0 bases; nucleotides not matched to a gene: 4. The germline gives CDR1 SGHTA, CDR2 FQGTGA. The CDR3 is 15 amino acids. CDR3 nucleotide sequence: TGTGCCAGCAGGCCGACTAGCGACTCCTACAATGAGCAGTTCTTC. Translation gives CASRPTSDSYNEQFF.

This clonotype appeared a few times. V and J are TRBV4-3 and TRBJ2-1; D is uncertain. The CDR3 runs 16 residues. CDR1 LGHNA and CDR2 YSLEER come from the germline V gene. Trimming cost V 0 bases and J 4 bases, with 13 bases left between them. The DNA of the CDR3 is TGCGCCAGCAGCCAAGATCTGCCAGAGAGGTACAATGAGCAGTTCTTC. This codes for CASSQDLPERYNEQFF.

This clonotype was seen ten or more times. The chain uses TRBV29-1 and TRBJ1-1; 8 nucleotides match TRBD1. The CDR3 runs to 13 residues. The germline CDR1 and CDR2 sequences are SQVTM and ANQGSEA. With V trimmed by 3 bases and J by 3 bases, 3 bases remained unmatched. CDR3 in DNA: TGCAGCGTTGACGAACAGGGGGACACTGAAGCTTTCTTT. It yields the protein CSVDEQGDTEAFF.

The table lists this clonotype with many counts. This chain's CDR3 is CASSSAGVGANVLTF. Written as DNA, the CDR3 is TGTGCCAGCAGCTCCGCGGGGGTCGGGGCCAACGTCCTGACTTTC. The J gene is TRBJ2-6, the V gene TRBV7-2; 7 bases agree with TRBD2. The junction had 4 bases not matched to a gene; V was cut back by 4 bases and J by 4 bases. The CDR3 has 15 residues. CDR1 and CDR2 from the germline V gene are SGHTA and FQGNSA. Complete variable domain (other parts from reference TRBV7-2 and TRBJ2-6): GAGVSQSPSNKVTEKGKDVELRCDPISGHTALYWYRQSLGQGLEFLIYFQGNSAPDKSGLPSDRFSAERTGGSVSTLTIQRTQQEDSAVYLCASSSAGVGANVLTFGAGSRLTVL.

V and J are TRBV4-2 and TRBJ2-1; 7 bases line up with TRBD2. Germline V gene data show CDR1 as LGHNA and CDR2 as YNFKEQ. The junction had 9 bases not matched to a gene; V was cut back by 2 bases and J by 5 bases. The CDR3 loop spans 16 amino acids. The CDR3 DNA is TGTGCCAGCAGCCAATCCAGAGCGGGACTCCACAATGAGCAGTTCTTC. Protein: CASSQSRAGLHNEQFF.

The chain has TRBV6-1 and TRBJ1-6; no clear D. This CDR3 contains 15 residues. Per the germline V gene, CDR1 is MNHNS and CDR2 is SASEGT. V was trimmed by 0 bases and J by 8 bases, leaving 11 bases between them. The CDR3 DNA sequence: TGTGCCAGCAGTGAAGCGACTACCCCCTATTCACCCCTCCACTTT. Translated: CASSEATTPYSPLHF.

This clonotype was counted a few times. The J gene is TRBJ2-1, the V gene TRBV6-1, with D uncertain. The V and J ends lost 7 bases and 3 bases respectively, with 7 bases between them. Germline values: CDR1 MNHNS, CDR2 SASEGT. CDR3 length: 12 residues. DNA for the CDR3: TGTGCCAGCATGAGAGACTACAATGAGCAGTTCTTC. It is translated as CASMRDYNEQFF.

The rearrangement links TRBV12-3 or TRBV12-4 to TRBJ1-6, with D possibly matching TRBD1 (5 bases). V was clipped by 8 bases and J by 9 bases, with 20 bases between them. CDR3 length equals 15 residues. In DNA, the CDR3 is TGTGCCAGCGCCCCACTACTAGGGGTCGGTTCACCCCTCCACTTT. Protein: CASAPLLGVGSPLHF.

The CDR3 sequence: CSARDYLAGKEQYF. DNA of the CDR3: TGCAGTGCTAGAGATTACCTAGCGGGAAAAGAGCAGTACTTC. The V call is TRBV20-1, the J call TRBJ2-7, with TRBD2 matching over 9 bases. The V segment lost 0 bases and the J segment 7 bases; nucleotides outside the gene matches: 7. The CDR3 extends over 14 amino acids. Per the germline V gene, CDR1 is DFQATT and CDR2 is SNEGSKA (reference sequence).